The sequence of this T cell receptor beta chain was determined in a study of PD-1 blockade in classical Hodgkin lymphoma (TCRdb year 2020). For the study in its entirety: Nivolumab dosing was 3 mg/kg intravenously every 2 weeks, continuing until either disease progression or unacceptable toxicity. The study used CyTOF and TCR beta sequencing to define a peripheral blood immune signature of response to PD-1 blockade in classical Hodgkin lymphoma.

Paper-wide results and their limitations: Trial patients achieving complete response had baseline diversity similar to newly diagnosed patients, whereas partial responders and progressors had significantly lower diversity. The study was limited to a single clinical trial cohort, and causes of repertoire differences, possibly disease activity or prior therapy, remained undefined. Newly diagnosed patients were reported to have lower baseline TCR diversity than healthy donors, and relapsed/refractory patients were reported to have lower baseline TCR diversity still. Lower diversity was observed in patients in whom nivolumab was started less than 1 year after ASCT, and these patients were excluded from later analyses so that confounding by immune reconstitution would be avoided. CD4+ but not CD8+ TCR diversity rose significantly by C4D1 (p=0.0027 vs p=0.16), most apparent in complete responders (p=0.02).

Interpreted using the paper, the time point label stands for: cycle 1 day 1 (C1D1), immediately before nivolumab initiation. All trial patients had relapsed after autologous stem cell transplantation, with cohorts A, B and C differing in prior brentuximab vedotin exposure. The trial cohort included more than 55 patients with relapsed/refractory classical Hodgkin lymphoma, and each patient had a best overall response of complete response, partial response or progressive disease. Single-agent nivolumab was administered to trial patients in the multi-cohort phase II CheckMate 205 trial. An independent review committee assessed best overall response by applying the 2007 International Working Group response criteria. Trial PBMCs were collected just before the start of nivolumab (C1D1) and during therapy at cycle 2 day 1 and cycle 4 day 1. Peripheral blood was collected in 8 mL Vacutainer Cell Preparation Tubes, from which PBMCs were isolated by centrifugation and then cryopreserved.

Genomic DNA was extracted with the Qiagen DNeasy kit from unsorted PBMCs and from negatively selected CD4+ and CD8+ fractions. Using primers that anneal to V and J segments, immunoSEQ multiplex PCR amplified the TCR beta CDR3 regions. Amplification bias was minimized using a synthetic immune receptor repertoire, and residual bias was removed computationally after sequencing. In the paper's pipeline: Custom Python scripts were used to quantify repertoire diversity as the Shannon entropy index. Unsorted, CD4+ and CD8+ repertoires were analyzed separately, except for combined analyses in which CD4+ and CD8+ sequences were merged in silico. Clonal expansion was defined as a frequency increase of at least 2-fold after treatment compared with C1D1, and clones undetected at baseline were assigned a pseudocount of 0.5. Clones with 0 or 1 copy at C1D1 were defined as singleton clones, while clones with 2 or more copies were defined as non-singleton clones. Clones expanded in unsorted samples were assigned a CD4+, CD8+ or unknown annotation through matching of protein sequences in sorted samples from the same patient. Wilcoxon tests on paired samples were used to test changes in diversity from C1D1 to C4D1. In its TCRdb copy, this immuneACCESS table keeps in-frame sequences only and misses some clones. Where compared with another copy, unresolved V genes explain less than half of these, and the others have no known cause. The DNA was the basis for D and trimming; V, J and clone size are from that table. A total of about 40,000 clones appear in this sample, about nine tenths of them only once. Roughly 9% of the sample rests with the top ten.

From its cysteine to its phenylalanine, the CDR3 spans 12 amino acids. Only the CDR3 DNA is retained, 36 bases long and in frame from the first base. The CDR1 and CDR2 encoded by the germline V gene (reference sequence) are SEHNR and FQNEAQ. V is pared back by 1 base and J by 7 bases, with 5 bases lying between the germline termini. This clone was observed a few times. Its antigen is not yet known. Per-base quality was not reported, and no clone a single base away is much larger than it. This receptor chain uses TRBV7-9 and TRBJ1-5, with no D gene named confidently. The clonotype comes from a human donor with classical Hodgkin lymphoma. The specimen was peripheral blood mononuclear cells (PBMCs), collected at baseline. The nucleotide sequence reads TGTGCCAGCAGCTTAGGGTCCCAGCCCCAGCATTTT. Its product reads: CASSLGSQPQHF.